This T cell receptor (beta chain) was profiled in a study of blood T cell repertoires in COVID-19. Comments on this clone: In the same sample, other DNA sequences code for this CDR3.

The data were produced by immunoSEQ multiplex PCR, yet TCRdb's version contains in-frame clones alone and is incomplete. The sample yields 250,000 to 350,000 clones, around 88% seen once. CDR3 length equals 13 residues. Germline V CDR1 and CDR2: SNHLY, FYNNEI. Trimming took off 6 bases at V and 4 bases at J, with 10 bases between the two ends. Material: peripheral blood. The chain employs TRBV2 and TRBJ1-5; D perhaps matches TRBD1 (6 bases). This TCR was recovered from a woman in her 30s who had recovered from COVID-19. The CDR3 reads CASRQGPNQPQHF. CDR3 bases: TGTGCCAGCAGACAGGGCCCAAATCAGCCCCAGCATTTT.